This is a list of T cell receptor beta chains from one sample in a study of cytomegalovirus exposure and HLA in healthy donors. Profiling relied on immunoSEQ multiplex PCR, and the TCRdb table lists in-frame clones only, not all of them. This sample carries about 130,000 clones, over 60% of them seen once, and the ten largest clones take about 13%. The source material was PBMCs. These receptors came from a woman in her thirties or forties in good health and CMV-seropositive. Each CDR3 is given with its conserved first and last residue. The D gene is left open where the match is weak. Clone size appears in some rows only: once, few, many, or a class for an expanded clone.

cdr3_nt,cdr3_aa,v_call,clone_size,d_call,j_call
TGTGCCAGTAGTATCAACAGGGATCCGAAGACTGAAGCTTTCTTT,CASSINRDPKTEAFF,TRBV19,few,NA,TRBJ1-1
TGCGCCATAAATCAGGGTCTAGGCACTGAAGCTTTCTTT,CAINQGLGTEAFF,TRBV10-2,NA,NA,TRBJ1-1
TGTGCCTGGAGTGAGGGCCTCCCGGCGGGTGGCTACACCTTC,CAWSEGLPAGGYTF,TRBV30,NA,NA,TRBJ1-2
TGTGCCAGCAGTTTGGCCCTCCCGGACAGGGAATGGGGCGAGCAGTACTTC,CASSLALPDREWGEQYF,TRBV28,NA,TRBD1,TRBJ2-7
TGTGCCAGCAGTTTAAGGAGCTCCTACAATGAGCAGTTCTTC,CASSLRSSYNEQFF,TRBV27,NA,NA,TRBJ2-1
TGTGCCAGCAGTGTGGAGGGGACTACATTCTACGAGCAGTACTTC,CASSVEGTTFYEQYF,TRBV2,NA,TRBD2,TRBJ2-7
TGTGCCAGCTCACCGGGACAGTTGAACACTGAAGCTTTCTTT,CASSPGQLNTEAFF,TRBV18,NA,TRBD1,TRBJ1-1
TGCGCCAGCAGCTTGGAGGGTCGACTAGCGGGTAGCAATGAGCAGTTCTTC,CASSLEGRLAGSNEQFF,TRBV5-1,NA,TRBD2,TRBJ2-1
TGCGCCAGCAGCCACATTAGCGGGAGGGGGAACGAGCAGTACTTC,CASSHISGRGNEQYF,TRBV4-1,NA,TRBD2,TRBJ2-7
TGCGCCAGCAGCTCAGGGACAGGAGTAGGTGAAAAACTGTTTTTT,CASSSGTGVGEKLFF,TRBV5-1,NA,TRBD1,TRBJ1-4
TGTGCCAGCAGCTTGAAGACAGGTTACAATGAGCAGTTCTTC,CASSLKTGYNEQFF,TRBV5-6,NA,NA,TRBJ2-1
TGTGCCAGCAGCGGAGGACAGGGGGCTGTCTATGGCTACACCTTC,CASSGGQGAVYGYTF,TRBV7-8,NA,TRBD1,TRBJ1-2
TGTGCCAGCAGCTCCGGACAGGGCCCAGATACGCAGTATTTT,CASSSGQGPDTQYF,TRBV9,NA,TRBD1,TRBJ2-3
TGTGCCAGCAGCTCCGGGACAAACCGATTCACAGATACGCAGTATTTT,CASSSGTNRFTDTQYF,TRBV7-6,NA,NA,TRBJ2-3
TGTGCCAGCAGTCGAATGTCCGGGACAGGGCTGGACGAGCAGTACTTC,CASSRMSGTGLDEQYF,TRBV27,NA,TRBD1,TRBJ2-7
TGTGCCAGCAGTTCCCCGCACGGCTCCTATAATTCACCCCTCCACTTT,CASSSPHGSYNSPLHF,TRBV28,NA,NA,TRBJ1-6
TGTGCCAGTAGAACCCAGGAACATAGCAATCAGCCCCAGCATTTT,CASRTQEHSNQPQHF,TRBV19,NA,NA,TRBJ1-5
TGTGCCTGGAGTGGAACAGGGTTCAATCAGCCCCAGCATTTT,CAWSGTGFNQPQHF,TRBV30,NA,NA,TRBJ1-5
TGTGCCAGTAGTATAGGTAACACAGATACGCAGTATTTT,CASSIGNTDTQYF,TRBV19,few,NA,TRBJ2-3
TGTGCCAGCAGTTTAGGGACAGGTGTAAATGAAAAACTGTTTTTT,CASSLGTGVNEKLFF,TRBV28,NA,TRBD1,TRBJ1-4
TGTGCCAGCAGCTTATCTAGCGGGGGCTACGAGCAGTACTTC,CASSLSSGGYEQYF,TRBV11-2,once,TRBD2,TRBJ2-7
TGTGCCAGCAGCTTAGGGGCTAGCGGCACAGATACGCAGTATTTT,CASSLGASGTDTQYF,TRBV7-6,once,NA,TRBJ2-3
TGTGCCAGCAGCCGGTGGCAGGGGGCCTCAACTAATGAAAAACTGTTTTTT,CASSRWQGASTNEKLFF,TRBV27,NA,TRBD1,TRBJ1-4
TGTGCCAGCAGCCAACGAGTAGCGGGAGACGCCTACAATGAGCAGTTCTTC,CASSQRVAGDAYNEQFF,TRBV4-2,NA,TRBD2,TRBJ2-1
TGTGCCAGCAGTTACTCGGGGGGAACTAACTATGGCTACACCTTC,CASSYSGGTNYGYTF,TRBV6-5,NA,NA,TRBJ1-2
TGTGCCTGGAGTGTAGGAGTGGGTGACACTGAAGCTTTCTTT,CAWSVGVGDTEAFF,TRBV30,NA,NA,TRBJ1-1
TGTGCCAGCAGCAACGGACTAGCACACACCGGGGAGCTGTTTTTT,CASSNGLAHTGELFF,TRBV21-1,NA,NA,TRBJ2-2
TGTTCCAGCAGAACGCCTAGCGGATTTACCTACAATGAGCAGTTCTTC,CSSRTPSGFTYNEQFF,TRBV7-9,NA,TRBD2,TRBJ2-1
TGTGCCAGCTCACCGACAGGGAGAACAAATGAGCAGTTCTTC,CASSPTGRTNEQFF,TRBV18,NA,TRBD1,TRBJ2-1
TGTGCCAGCAGCTCCGTCACCGGGACAGGGAGGTTGGGCACCGGGGAGCTGTTTTTT,CASSSVTGTGRLGTGELFF,TRBV28,NA,TRBD1,TRBJ2-2
TGTGCCAGCAGGACCTCCTACGGAGCCTACGAGCAGTACTTC,CASRTSYGAYEQYF,TRBV6-1,NA,NA,TRBJ2-7
TGTGCCAGCAGCGTAGCTACGGGGAGCACTGAAGCTTTCTTT,CASSVATGSTEAFF,TRBV9,once,NA,TRBJ1-1
TGTGCCAGCCAGTCTAGCGGGCTTCCAACCCAGTACTTC,CASQSSGLPTQYF,TRBV7-9,few,TRBD2,TRBJ2-7
TGTGCCTGGAGTGGGGCGGGAGTGGCAGATACGCAGTATTTT,CAWSGAGVADTQYF,TRBV30,NA,TRBD2,TRBJ2-3
TGTGCCAGCAGTTTTCAGGAGCCCCAGCATTTT,CASSFQEPQHF,TRBV28,NA,NA,TRBJ1-5
TGCGCCAGCAGCTTGGCCGGGGCGGGAGGGCAAGATACGCAGTATTTT,CASSLAGAGGQDTQYF,TRBV5-1,NA,TRBD2,TRBJ2-3
TGTGCCAGCAGCTTGGGGGGGCCAGGGGATGAGCAGTTCTTC,CASSLGGPGDEQFF,TRBV5-6,few,NA,TRBJ2-1
TGTGCCAGTAGTATAGAAAGCGGGGAATACGAGCAGTACTTC,CASSIESGEYEQYF,TRBV19,NA,TRBD2,TRBJ2-7
TGTGCCAGCAGTGAATACGGGGTATGGACAGATACGCAGTATTTT,CASSEYGVWTDTQYF,TRBV2,NA,NA,TRBJ2-3
TGTGCCAGCAGTCCCCCGGGTAGCTCCTACAATGAGCAGTTCTTC,CASSPPGSSYNEQFF,TRBV28,few,NA,TRBJ2-1
TGTGCCTGGAGTGCGTTTGCGGGGGGGGAGACCCAGTACTTC,CAWSAFAGGETQYF,TRBV30,NA,TRBD2,TRBJ2-5
TGTGCCAGCAGTCCACAGGGGGCGCTCCACGAGCAGTACTTC,CASSPQGALHEQYF,TRBV27,few,TRBD1,TRBJ2-7